The T cell receptor (beta chain) under discussion was sequenced for a study of T cell responses to AZD1222 COVID-19 vaccine (dated by TCRdb to about 2021). In terms of the full investigation: TCR sequencing was performed for roughly 250 trial participants, of whom some 200 were given two doses of AZD1222 and 26 were given two doses of MenACWY control vaccine. Trial participants were enrolled by age into subgroups of 18-55, 56-69 and 70-plus years, and around 150, 28 and 57 TCR-sequenced participants, respectively, were included in these subgroups. Paper-wide results and their limitations: Nearly half of unique spike-specific TCRs reportedly recognized epitopes outside regions mutated in the B.1.351 and B.1.1.7 variants. After two AZD1222 doses, spike-specific TCR breadth and depth were significantly higher than at day 0 and than in MenACWY recipients. Participants were mostly white British and included more females than males, and it was suggested by the authors that clonal diversity may have been underestimated. Because no day 14 peak-response samples were available, repertoires were characterized only after the peak T cell response. Only a handful of AZD1222 recipients were SARS-CoV-2 seropositive at baseline, limiting conclusions about previously exposed vaccinees. In the small 56-69-year group, the increase in depth fell short of significance, most likely because of low power. CD4 TCRs associated with the vaccine covered the entire spike protein, and the dominant responses were in regions 160-218 and 743-854.

The CDR3 numbers 12 residues from cysteine through phenylalanine. Of the read, only the CDR3 DNA is kept; its 36 bases are in frame from base 1. Based on the germline V gene (reference sequence), the CDR1 and CDR2 sequences are GTSNPN and SVGIG. Trimming takes 4 bases from V and 7 bases from J, and the germline ends sit 11 bases apart. The CDR3 regions of human TCRbeta chains were analyzed by immunosequencing. As for how the authors treated the data: TCRs in the repertoires were compared against a reference library of SARS-CoV-2-specific TCRs that had been generated with the MIRA antigen-specificity platform. Breadth was defined as the fraction of unique TCRs that were SARS-CoV-2-associated, and depth was defined as the fraction of total T cells that were SARS-CoV-2-associated. Using the MIRA data, each spike-specific TCR was mapped to the spike region that the TCR reacts to and placed in a CD4 or CD8 class. Log10-transformed breadth and depth values were compared by one-way ANOVA with Sidak's multiple comparisons tests. TCRdb's version of the immuneACCESS table is confined to in-frame rearrangements and falls short of the full clone set. An unresolved V gene accounts for under half of the shortfall where checked; the remainder is of unknown origin. D and trimming were read from the DNA, whereas the V and J calls and clone size are those reported in that table. The sample data list more than 110,000 clones, and 85% to 90% of these were observed just once. About 3.1% of the sample belongs to the ten largest clones.

The time point label for this specimen denotes: about 28 days (+/-7) after the second vaccine dose. AZD1222 recipients given second doses at about 4 weeks or at about 12 weeks were pooled, since spike-specific TCR depth and breadth were not found to differ between the two schedules. The vaccinee samples were drawn from two UK trials, COV001 and COV002, one of which was a single-blind randomized controlled phase 2/3 trial testing AZD1222 (ChAdOx1 nCoV-19) in healthy adults. Trial participant PBMC samples were collected at day 0 and day 28 after the second dose for TCRbeta chain sequencing. About this clone: The antigen this receptor binds is unknown. Base qualities are not at hand, and no much larger clone is one base apart.

The material was peripheral blood, obtained 28 days after the second AZD1222 dose. The TCR originated in an adult who received the AZD1222 COVID-19 vaccine. The chain is made from TRBV30 and TRBJ1-5; the D gene lacks a confident call. The CDR3 protein is CAWTKMGQPQHF. The DNA is as follows: TGTGCCTGGACTAAGATGGGACAGCCCCAGCATTTT. This CDR3, with the reference TRBV30 and TRBJ1-5 proteins standing in past its ends, gives the full variable domain SQTIHQWPATLVQPVGSPLSLECTVEGTSNPNLYWYRQAAGRGLQLLFYSVGIGQISSEVPQNLSASRPQDRQFILSSKKLLLSDSGFYLCAWTKMGQPQHFGDGTRLSIL.